The T cell receptor (beta chain) under discussion was sequenced for a study of blood T cell repertoires in COVID-19. Study-wide context: COVID-19 samples from acute and convalescent phases originated in the United States, Italy and Spain. Sources were T cells, B-cell-depleted T cells, or PBMCs; the material itself was cDNA or gDNA.

The CDR3 totals 15 residues. V shed 5 bases and J 5 bases; nucleotides not matched to a gene: 8. In germline, CDR1 is LNHNV, CDR2 YYDKDF (reference sequence). Original processing notes: Counts of nucleated cells, estimated from reference gene primer amplification, were obtained. TCRdb's table, derived via immunoSEQ multiplex PCR, lists solely in-frame clones and lacks some. That table is the source of V, J and clone size, and D and trimming were worked out from the DNA. The data show fewer than 350,000 clones, around nine tenths seen once. This TCR came from a woman aged 55-75 years with COVID-19, enrolled during active disease. The J gene is TRBJ1-1, the V gene TRBV15; TRBD1 matches 10 bases. Sequenced sample: peripheral blood. The DNA of the CDR3 is TGTGCCACCAGCGGGATGACAGGGGGCAGGACTGAAGCTTTCTTT. It translates to CATSGMTGGRTEAFF. The whole variable domain, filled in from reference TRBV15 and TRBJ1-1, reads DAMVIQNPRYQVTQFGKPVTLSCSQTLNHNVMYWYQQKSSQAPKLLFHYYDKDFNNEADTPDNFQSRRPNTSFCFLDIRSPGLGDTAMYLCATSGMTGGRTEAFFGQGTRLTVV.